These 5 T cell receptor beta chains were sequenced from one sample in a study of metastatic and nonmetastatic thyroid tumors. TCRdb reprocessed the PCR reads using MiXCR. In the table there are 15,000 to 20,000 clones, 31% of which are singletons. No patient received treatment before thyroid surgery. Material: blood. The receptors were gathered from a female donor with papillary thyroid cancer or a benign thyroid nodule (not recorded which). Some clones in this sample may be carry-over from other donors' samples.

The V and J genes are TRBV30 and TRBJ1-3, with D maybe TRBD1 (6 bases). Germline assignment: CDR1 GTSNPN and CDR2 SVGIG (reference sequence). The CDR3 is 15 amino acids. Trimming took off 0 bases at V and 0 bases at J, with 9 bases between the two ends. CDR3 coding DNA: TGTGCCTGGAGTGTAGGGGGGCACTCTGGAAACACCATATATTTT. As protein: CAWSVGGHSGNTIYF. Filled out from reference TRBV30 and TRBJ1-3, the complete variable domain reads SQTIHQWPATLVQPVGSPLSLECTVEGTSNPNLYWYRQAAGRGLQLLFYSVGIGQISSEVPQNLSASRPQDRQFILSSKKLLLSDSGFYLCAWSVGGHSGNTIYFGEGSWLTVV.

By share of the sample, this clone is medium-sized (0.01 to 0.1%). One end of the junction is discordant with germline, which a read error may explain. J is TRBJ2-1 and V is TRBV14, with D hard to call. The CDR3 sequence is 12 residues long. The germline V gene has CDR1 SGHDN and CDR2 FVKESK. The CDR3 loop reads CASSEDYNEQFF. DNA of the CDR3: TGTGCCAGCAGCGAAGACTACAATGAGCAGTTCTTC.

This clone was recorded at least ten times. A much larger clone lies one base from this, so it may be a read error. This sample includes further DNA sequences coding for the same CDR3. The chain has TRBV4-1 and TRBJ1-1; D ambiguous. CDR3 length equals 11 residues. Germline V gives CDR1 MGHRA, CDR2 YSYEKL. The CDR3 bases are TGCGCCAGCAGCCAAAACACTGAGGCTTTCTTT. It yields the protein CASSQNTEAFF.

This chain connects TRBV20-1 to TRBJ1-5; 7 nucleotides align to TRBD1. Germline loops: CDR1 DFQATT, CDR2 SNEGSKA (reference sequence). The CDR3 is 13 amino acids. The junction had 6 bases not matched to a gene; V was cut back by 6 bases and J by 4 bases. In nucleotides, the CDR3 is TGCAGTGCGGCGCAGGGGGTAAATCAGCCCCAGCATTTT. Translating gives CSAAQGVNQPQHF.

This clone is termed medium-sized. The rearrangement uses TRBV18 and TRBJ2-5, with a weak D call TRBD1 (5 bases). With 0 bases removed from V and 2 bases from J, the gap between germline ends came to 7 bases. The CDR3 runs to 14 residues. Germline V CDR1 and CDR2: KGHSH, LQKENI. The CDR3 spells CASSPPQGQETQYF. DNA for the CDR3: TGTGCCAGCTCACCACCCCAGGGACAAGAGACCCAGTACTTC. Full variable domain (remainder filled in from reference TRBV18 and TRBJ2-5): NAGVMQNPRHLVRRRGQEARLRCSPMKGHSHVYWYRQLPEEGLKFMVYLQKENIIDESGMPKERFSAEFPKEGPSILRIQQVVRGDSAAYFCASSPPQGQETQYFGPGTRLLVL.